Given below is one T cell receptor beta chain in context. TCRdb keeps only in-frame clones here, not all; method: immunoSEQ multiplex PCR. The sample holds millions of clones, around 95% seen once. V was clipped by 5 bases and J by 0 bases, with 15 bases between them. Germline V lookup: CDR1 SGHRS, CDR2 YFSETQ. The CDR3 spans 16 residues. This sample was included in a study of shared clonotypes between healthy human individuals. The source of this sequence is a man younger than 35 in good health. The chain combines TRBV5-1 with TRBJ2-1; a weak D match, TRBD1 (5 bases). The sample was naive CD4+ T cells sorted from blood. Documented subset: CD45RA+ positively selected. The CDR3 sequence is CASSPPDRSSYNEQFF. The CDR3 coding sequence is TGCGCCAGCAGTCCGCCAGACAGAAGCTCCTACAATGAGCAGTTCTTC.